These 25 T cell receptor beta chains came from one sample sequenced in a study of cytomegalovirus exposure and HLA in healthy donors. Generated by immunoSEQ multiplex PCR, the TCRdb table keeps only in-frame clones and is missing some. The table has some 170,000 clones, approximately 81% seen once; the top ten hold 9.5% to 13%. Sequencing was done on a sample of PBMCs. All receptors derive from a man younger than 45 in good health and CMV-seropositive.

The chain employs TRBV28 and TRBJ2-7, with 10 positions matching TRBD1. Trimming took 5 bases from V and 1 from J; bases not matched to a gene: 5. The CDR3 extends over 15 amino acids. Germline CDR1 is MDHEN and CDR2 is SYDVKM. The CDR3 nucleotides read TGTGCCAGCAGTACGGACAGGGGGACATCCTACGAGCAGTACTTC. Translated, it gives CASSTDRGTSYEQYF.

The genes are TRBV11-2 and TRBJ2-7; D perhaps matches TRBD1 (6 bases). This CDR3 has 17 amino acids. Trimming removed 5 bases from V and 3 bases from J, with 23 bases in between. Germline CDR1 reads SGHAT; CDR2 reads FQNNGV. Written as DNA, the CDR3 is TGTGCCAGCAGCCGGGTTGGTGGGACAAGAACCTACTACGAGCAGTACTTC. Protein: CASSRVGGTRTYYEQYF.

The chain combines TRBV7-7 with TRBJ2-5, with 7 bases identical to TRBD1. V lost 2 bases to trimming and J lost 2 bases; unmatched junction nucleotides: 5. This CDR3 is 15 amino acids long. Germline V gene data show CDR1 as SSHAT and CDR2 as FNYEAQ (reference sequence). Written as DNA, the CDR3 is TGTGCCAGCAGCTTAAGAGGGACAGCTCAAGAGACCCAGTACTTC. Protein sequence: CASSLRGTAQETQYF.

The chain uses TRBV7-9 and TRBJ1-5; D might be TRBD1 (5 bases). CDR1 SEHNR and CDR2 FQNEAQ come from the germline V gene (reference sequence). CDR3 length equals 17 residues. The germline V and J ends were trimmed by 5 bases and 2 bases, with 19 bases remaining between them. CDR3 sequence: CASSVLGGEGGNQPQHF. The DNA of the CDR3 is TGTGCCAGCAGCGTCCTCGGAGGGGAAGGCGGCAATCAGCCCCAGCATTTT.

The chain employs TRBV6-1 and TRBJ2-3, with unresolved D. The CDR3 is 15 residues long. Germline assignment: CDR1 MNHNS and CDR2 SASEGT. V lost 5 bases and J 0 bases, leaving 12 bases between the germline ends. The CDR3 region is CASSLQRTSTDTQYF. The DNA of the CDR3 is TGTGCCAGCAGTTTACAGAGAACTAGCACAGATACGCAGTATTTT.

The chain links TRBV6-6 to TRBJ2-3, with 7 positions matching TRBD2. The V and J ends lost 8 bases and 4 bases, in that order; junction bases with no gene match: 6. CDR3 length: 13 amino acids. The V gene's germline CDR1 is MNHNY and CDR2 SVGAGI (reference sequence). The CDR3 spells CASPPGRADTQYF. The DNA for the CDR3 is TGTGCCAGCCCCCCGGGGAGGGCAGATACGCAGTATTTT.

This sequence joins TRBV6-5 and TRBJ2-3, with TRBD1 matching 7 bases. J gave up 3 bases and V 6 bases, and 3 bases lay outside the gene matches. The germline CDR1 and CDR2 sequences are MNHEY and SVGAGI. The CDR3 runs to 13 residues. The CDR3 DNA is TGTGCCAGCAGACCGACAGGGACAGATACGCAGTATTTT. It codes for CASRPTGTDTQYF.

The CDR3 reads CASSLTVQFGYTF. CDR3 nucleotide sequence: TGCGCCAGCAGCTTGACAGTCCAATTCGGCTACACCTTC. The rearrangement uses TRBV5-1 and TRBJ1-2; no reliable D call. Germline CDR1 is SGHRS and CDR2 is YFSETQ. This CDR3 region has 13 residues. V lost 1 base and J 8 bases, leaving 12 bases between the germline ends.

This clone was found once. The chain is built from TRBV7-2 and TRBJ1-1, with D possibly being TRBD1 (6 bases). The germline V and J ends were trimmed by 10 bases and 11 bases, with 20 bases remaining between them. The CDR3 is 12 amino acids. Germline V gene sequence: CDR1 SGHTA, CDR2 FQGNSA. The CDR3 DNA is TGTGCCACCCGAACCAGGGGCCCCCGGGCTTTCTTT. It translates to CATRTRGPRAFF.

Comments on this clone: One end of the junction varies from germline; a read error may be responsible. The V and J genes are TRBV29-1 and TRBJ2-5, with D possibly TRBD1 on 5 matching bases. The length of the CDR3 is 8 residues. Per the germline V gene, CDR1 is SQVTM and CDR2 is ANQGSEA. The CDR3 sequence: CSVGTRDF. The CDR3 DNA sequence: TGCAGCGTTGGGACACGCGACTTC.

V is TRBV7-9 and J is TRBJ2-7; maybe TRBD1 (6 bases). CDR1 is SEHNR, CDR2 FQNEAQ, per germline (reference sequence). The V gene lost 1 base and the J gene lost 6 bases, with 16 bases spanning the gap. The CDR3 length is 15 residues. The CDR3 DNA follows: TGTGCCAGCAGCTTAGTCGGTAGGGGGACCGCCGAGCAGTACTTC. Its protein is CASSLVGRGTAEQYF.

The chain carries TRBV11-2 and TRBJ2-7; TRBD2 aligns across 7 bases. The junction had 7 bases not matched to a gene; V was cut back by 8 bases and J by 3 bases. The CDR3 contains 13 residues. Looked up from germline, CDR1 is SGHAT and CDR2 is FQNNGV. The CDR3 region is CASGESGNYEQYF. In DNA, the CDR3 is TGTGCCAGCGGGGAGAGCGGGAACTACGAGCAGTACTTC.

To note about this clone: The DNA is left out, because the CDR3 cannot be placed on it with certainty; the CDR3 is given as TCRdb lists it. This rearrangement joins TRBV28 to TRBJ2-1; the table names TRBD2, a call not compared with the DNA. The CDR3 has 23 residues if both end residues are counted. Germline CDR1 MDHEN, CDR2 SYDVKM. CDR3 in amino acids: CAHGSPSYNEQFFGHPSYNEQFF.

Only a few counts were recorded for this clone. V and J are TRBV5-6 and TRBJ2-7; 9 nucleotides agree with TRBD1. The germline V gene encodes CDR1 SGHDT and CDR2 YYEEEE. V gave up 0 bases and J gave up 5 bases; unmatched junction bases: 6. The CDR3 has 15 residues. Here the CDR3 reads CASSLAGTGSHEQYF. The CDR3 coding sequence is TGTGCCAGCAGCTTGGCTGGGACAGGGTCCCACGAGCAGTACTTC. The variable domain in full, completed from reference TRBV5-6 and TRBJ2-7, reads DAGVTQSPTHLIKTRGQQVTLRCSPKSGHDTVSWYQQALGQGPQFIFQYYEEEERQRGNFPDRFSGHQFPNYSSELNVNALLLGDSALYLCASSLAGTGSHEQYFGPGTRLTVT.

CDR3: CASSDLPPDRLYGYTF. Here the CDR3 DNA reads TGTGCCAGCAGTGATCTTCCCCCGGACAGACTCTATGGCTACACCTTC. The chain employs TRBV25-1 and TRBJ1-2, with a tentative D call TRBD1 (6 bases). The CDR3 loop spans 16 amino acids. Trimming took 3 bases from V and 4 from J, leaving 18 bases between them. Germline assignment: CDR1 MGHDK and CDR2 SYGVNS.

The gene calls are TRBV9 and TRBJ1-1, with 8 bases matching TRBD1. This CDR3 spans 14 amino acids. From germline, CDR1 is SGDLS and CDR2 YYNGEE. V trimming: 4 bases; J trimming: 5 bases; junction bases outside the gene matches: 7. In nucleotides, the CDR3 is TGTGCCAGCAGCCCCCGGACAGGGAGAACTGAAGCTTTCTTT. Protein sequence: CASSPRTGRTEAFF.

V is TRBV15 and J is TRBJ1-1; D may be TRBD1 (5 bases). The ends were cut back, 3 bases at V and 1 base at J, with 9 bases in the middle. The V gene's germline CDR1 is LNHNV and CDR2 YYDKDF (reference sequence). The CDR3 runs to 14 residues. CDR3 residues: CATSSTGQNTEAFF. The DNA for the CDR3 is TGTGCCACCAGCAGCACCGGACAGAACACTGAAGCTTTCTTT.

The rearrangement links TRBV10-3 to TRBJ2-2, with TRBD1 identical over 12 bases. Germline CDR1 ENHRY, CDR2 SYGVKD. The CDR3 spans 16 residues. J lost 7 bases, V lost 3 bases, and 6 bases had no gene match. The CDR3 bases are TGTGCCATCAGTGAAGGGGACAGGGGGCACGGCGGGGAGCTGTTTTTT. Protein product: CAISEGDRGHGGELFF.

CDR3 nucleotide sequence: TGTGCCAGCAGCCTCGGGACATCCTCCTACGAGCAGTACTTC. Protein: CASSLGTSSYEQYF. This chain joins TRBV13 and TRBJ2-7, with a tentative D call TRBD1 (6 bases). The CDR3 has 14 residues. From germline, CDR1 is PRHDT and CDR2 FYEKMQ (reference sequence). V lost 5 bases, J lost 0 bases, and 11 bases lay in between. Full variable domain (missing parts from reference TRBV13 and TRBJ2-7): AAGVIQSPRHLIKEKRETATLKCYPIPRHDTVYWYQQGPGQDPQFLISFYEKMQSDKGSIPDRFSAQQFSDYHSELNMSSLELGDSALYFCASSLGTSSYEQYFGPGTRLTVT.

This rearrangement joins TRBV27 to TRBJ2-1; unclear D gene. Between the trimmed V and J ends, which lost 4 bases and 0 bases, there was a span of 13 bases. This CDR3 is 16 amino acids long. CDR1 is MNHEY and CDR2 is SMNVEV in the germline V gene (reference sequence). The CDR3 DNA reads TGTGCCAGCAGTTCCTCGAAAGCGCGCTCCTACAATGAGCAGTTCTTC. It is translated as CASSSSKARSYNEQFF.

This clone has just one count. V usage is TRBV25-1 and J usage is TRBJ2-5, with D perhaps matching TRBD1 (5 bases). Per germline, CDR1 MGHDK and CDR2 SYGVNS. The V and J ends lost 1 base and 3 bases respectively, with 9 bases between them. CDR3 length: 14 amino acids. CDR3 nucleotides: TGTGCCAGCAGTGAATGGGGCTCGGAAGAGACCCAGTACTTC. Protein product: CASSEWGSEETQYF.

V gene TRBV30 combines with J gene TRBJ2-3, with 14 bases fitting TRBD2. The CDR3 length is 15 residues. V lost 6 bases to trimming and J lost 4 bases; unmatched junction nucleotides: 6. CDR1 and CDR2 (germline): GTSNPN, SVGIG (reference sequence). CDR3 sequence: CACPGLAGDPDTQYF. DNA for the CDR3: TGTGCCTGCCCGGGACTAGCGGGAGATCCAGATACGCAGTATTTT.

The genes are TRBV10-1 and TRBJ2-7; 11 positions agree with TRBD1. Germline CDR1 is WNHNN and CDR2 is SYGVQD (reference sequence). The CDR3 totals 15 residues. Germline trimming cut 6 bases from V and 3 bases from J; bases unmatched to any gene: 7. CDR3 DNA: TGCGCCAGCAGCACCGGGACAGGGGGTCTCTACGAGCAGTACTTC. This gives the protein CASSTGTGGLYEQYF.

The chain uses TRBV7-9 and TRBJ1-2; 8 bases map to TRBD1. Germline assignment: CDR1 SEHNR and CDR2 FQNEAQ (reference sequence). With 6 bases clipped from V and 5 bases from J, the junction kept 5 bases outside the gene matches. The CDR3 loop spans 13 amino acids. The DNA of the CDR3 is TGTGCCAGCAGGGGGACAGGCCCTTATGGCTACACCTTC. Its protein is CASRGTGPYGYTF.

This clone was found once. The chain combines TRBV5-4 with TRBJ2-3; 10 nucleotides agree with TRBD1. V lost 4 bases, J lost 6 bases, and 2 bases stayed unmatched. The CDR3 spans 13 residues. Germline CDR1 reads SGHNT; CDR2 reads YYREEE (reference sequence). The CDR3 DNA sequence: TGTGCCAGCAGCCGGGACAGGGGTGATACGCAGTATTTT. This codes for CASSRDRGDTQYF.